The 19 T cell receptor beta chains presented below share a single source sample, sequenced in a study of shared T cell receptors in the human thymus. Sequencing used immunoSEQ multiplex PCR; TCRdb keeps in-frame clones, though not all of them. Of 500,000 to 550,000 clones in the sample, about 80% were seen once. These data were also filed under a second study, of human thymus T cells.

The sequencing input was thymocytes. The receptor source for this set is a boy in the first two years of life with a congenital heart defect.

This clone was observed a single time. DNA of the CDR3: TGTGCCAGCGGGGGACAGGCGAACACCGGGGAGCTGTTTTTT. Encoded protein: CASGGQANTGELFF. The chain links TRBV18 to TRBJ2-2, with 8 bases aligning to TRBD1. CDR1 KGHSH and CDR2 LQKENI come from the germline V gene. This CDR3 has 14 residues. V gave up 8 bases and J gave up 0 bases; unmatched junction bases: 2.

The genes are TRBV30 and TRBJ1-4; 8 nucleotides align to TRBD1. Trimming at V came to 1 base and at J to 3 bases, leaving 4 bases not matched to a gene. Germline assignment: CDR1 GTSNPN and CDR2 SVGIG (reference sequence). CDR3 length equals 15 residues. The CDR3 DNA follows: TGTGCCTGGAGTGAACAGGGGGGTCCTAATGAAAAACTGTTTTTT. The encoded protein is CAWSEQGGPNEKLFF.

This clone has just a few counts. The chain uses TRBV2 and TRBJ2-7; 7 nucleotides line up with TRBD2. This CDR3 is built from 16 residues. CDR1 SNHLY and CDR2 FYNNEI come from the germline V gene. Trimming at V came to 7 bases and at J to 2 bases, leaving 14 bases not matched to a gene. For the CDR3, the DNA is TGTGCCAGCACCCTCCCCACCGGGACTAATGCCTACGAGCAGTACTTC. Amino acid sequence: CASTLPTGTNAYEQYF. Full variable domain (rest looked up from reference TRBV2 and TRBJ2-7): EPEVTQTPSHQVTQMGQEVILRCVPISNHLYFYWYRQILGQKVEFLVSFYNNEISEKSEIFDDQFSVERPDGSNFTLKIRSTKLEDSAMYFCASTLPTGTNAYEQYFGPGTRLTVT.

This clone appeared a single time. V gene TRBV2 combines with J gene TRBJ2-7, with TRBD2 matching over 10 bases. This CDR3 is 16 amino acids long. Germline V gives CDR1 SNHLY, CDR2 FYNNEI. The V and J ends lost 0 bases and 5 bases, in that order; junction bases with no gene match: 7. The CDR3 DNA reads as TGTGCCAGCAGTGAAGCATCAGCGGGAGGGCAAGACGAGCAGTACTTC. Translated, it gives CASSEASAGGQDEQYF.

V gene TRBV6-5 combines with J gene TRBJ2-5, with D possibly being TRBD1 (7 bases). The CDR3 runs to 15 residues. V was pared by 5 bases and J by 9 bases, with 22 bases between. Germline CDR1 reads MNHEY; CDR2 reads SVGAGI. The CDR3 sequence: CASSTQGRLEGAQYF. DNA for the CDR3: TGTGCCAGCAGTACACAGGGGAGGCTAGAGGGGGCCCAGTACTTC.

Remarks on this clone: Different DNA sequences within this sample yield the same CDR3. The rearrangement links TRBV5-1 to TRBJ2-7; maybe TRBD2 (5 bases). The germline V gene has CDR1 SGHRS and CDR2 YFSETQ. The CDR3 is made up of 15 amino acids. The V end was cut by 0 bases, the J end by 2 bases, with 12 bases between. The CDR3 sequence is CASSLETGGPYEQYF. CDR3 DNA: TGCGCCAGCAGCTTGGAGACGGGCGGGCCCTACGAGCAGTACTTC. Variable domain in full (rest from reference TRBV5-1 and TRBJ2-7): KAGVTQTPRYLIKTRGQQVTLSCSPISGHRSVSWYQQTPGQGLQFLFEYFSETQRNKGNFPGRFSGRQFSNSRSEMNVSTLELGDSALYLCASSLETGGPYEQYFGPGTRLTVT.

The V gene is TRBV4-2, the J gene TRBJ2-3, with TRBD2 identical over 16 bases. CDR1 is LGHNA, CDR2 YNFKEQ, per germline. V lost 7 bases to trimming and J lost 6 bases; unmatched junction nucleotides: 4. The CDR3 is 15 residues long. The CDR3 loop is CASTPGLAGGDTQYF. The CDR3 DNA sequence: TGTGCCAGCACTCCGGGACTAGCGGGAGGGGATACGCAGTATTTT.

The genes are TRBV15 and TRBJ2-6, with D unresolved. Germline loops: CDR1 LNHNV, CDR2 YYDKDF (reference sequence). CDR3 length: 16 amino acids. V was cut by 1 base and J by 0 bases, with 7 bases left in between. The chain's CDR3 is CATSRGGPSGANVLTF. CDR3 nucleotide sequence: TGTGCCACCAGCAGAGGAGGCCCCTCTGGGGCCAACGTCCTGACTTTC.

The rearrangement links TRBV7-2 to TRBJ2-7; TRBD2 aligns across 12 bases. V lost 5 bases, J lost 2 bases, and 10 bases stayed unmatched. This CDR3 region has 17 residues. CDR1 SGHTA and CDR2 FQGNSA come from the germline V gene. CDR3 DNA: TGTGCCAGCAGCATCCCGGGACTAGCGGGTGGGGCCTACGAGCAGTACTTC. The encoded protein is CASSIPGLAGGAYEQYF. The variable domain in full, with the rest retrieved from reference TRBV7-2 and TRBJ2-7, is GAGVSQSPSNKVTEKGKDVELRCDPISGHTALYWYRQSLGQGLEFLIYFQGNSAPDKSGLPSDRFSAERTGGSVSTLTIQRTQQEDSAVYLCASSIPGLAGGAYEQYFGPGTRLTVT.

This sequence joins TRBV4-3 and TRBJ2-2; tentatively, D is TRBD2 (5 bases). CDR3 size: 13 residues. The ends were cut back, 3 bases at V and 4 bases at J, with 6 bases in the middle. Germline V lookup: CDR1 LGHNA, CDR2 YSLEER. CDR3 nucleotides: TGCGCCAGCAGCCAGGGGAGCACCGGGGAGCTGTTTTTT. Translation gives CASSQGSTGELFF.

The chain has TRBV15 and TRBJ2-7; D is possibly TRBD2 (6 bases). This CDR3 is built from 12 residues. CDR1 is LNHNV and CDR2 is YYDKDF in the germline V gene (reference sequence). V lost 6 bases to trimming and J lost 2 bases, with 8 bases between them. The CDR3 sequence is CATSRTTYEQYF. The CDR3 nucleotides read TGTGCCACCAGTCGGACTACCTACGAGCAGTACTTC. Full variable domain (rest looked up from reference TRBV15 and TRBJ2-7): DAMVIQNPRYQVTQFGKPVTLSCSQTLNHNVMYWYQQKSSQAPKLLFHYYDKDFNNEADTPDNFQSRRPNTSFCFLDIRSPGLGDTAMYLCATSRTTYEQYFGPGTRLTVT.

This chain joins TRBV29-1 and TRBJ2-7, with 9 bases lining up with TRBD1. The V gene end was trimmed by 3 bases and the J gene end by 5 bases; junction bases not matched to a gene: 5. The CDR3 consists of 13 residues. Germline V gene lookup returns CDR1 SQVTM and CDR2 ANQGSEA. The CDR3 DNA reads TGCAGCGTTGATTTGGGGACAGGGAACGAGCAGTACTTC. Its protein product is CSVDLGTGNEQYF.

The rearrangement uses TRBV12-5 and TRBJ1-5; perhaps TRBD1 as D (6 bases). The CDR3 length is 16 residues. The V end lost 1 base, the J end lost 2 bases, and 12 bases lay between the germline ends. The germline CDR1 and CDR2 sequences are LGHNT and FRNRAP. CDR3 sequence (DNA): TGTGCTAGTGGTTTGGCAACAGGGTACGGCAATCAGCCCCAGCATTTT. It yields the protein CASGLATGYGNQPQHF. The full variable domain, completed using reference TRBV12-5 and TRBJ1-5, is DARVTQTPRHKVTEMGQEVTMRCQPILGHNTVFWYRQTMMQGLELLAYFRNRAPLDDSGMPKDRFSAEMPDATLATLKIQPSEPRDSAVYFCASGLATGYGNQPQHFGDGTRLSIL.

This chain links TRBV4-1 with TRBJ2-3, with 7 bases identical to TRBD2. Germline CDR1 and CDR2: MGHRA and YSYEKL. Losses at the gene ends were 0 bases for V and 2 bases for J; bases not matched to a gene: 17. This CDR3 region has 20 residues. The CDR3 loop reads CASSQEPPKASGKHTDTQYF. DNA for the CDR3: TGCGCCAGCAGCCAAGAGCCCCCCAAGGCTAGCGGAAAACACACAGATACGCAGTATTTT.

This clone showed up just once. The chain combines TRBV11-3 with TRBJ1-4; possible D gene TRBD1, 6 bases. The ends were cut back, 5 bases at V and 6 bases at J, with 13 bases in the middle. Germline V gene data show CDR1 as SGHNT and CDR2 as YENEEA. CDR3 size: 14 residues. CDR3 region: CASSAQGLDEKLFF. The DNA for the CDR3 is TGTGCCAGCAGCGCACAGGGTTTAGATGAAAAACTGTTTTTT.

This clone was counted a single time. V usage is TRBV4-1 and J usage is TRBJ2-4, with D maybe TRBD2 (6 bases). CDR3 length equals 14 residues. Per germline, CDR1 MGHRA and CDR2 YSYEKL. The V gene lost 3 bases and the J gene lost 5 bases, with 11 bases spanning the gap. CDR3: CASSQGRNQNIQYF. Written as DNA, the CDR3 is TGCGCCAGCAGCCAGGGGAGGAACCAAAACATTCAGTACTTC.

This clone was picked up a small number of times. The chain employs TRBV27 and TRBJ2-1; TRBD2 matches 7 bases. The CDR3 runs to 17 residues. Per the germline V gene, CDR1 is MNHEY and CDR2 is SMNVEV (reference sequence). The ends lost 6 bases at V and 8 bases at J; junction bases unmatched: 19. CDR3 coding DNA: TGTGCCAGCAGCCAGCAAGCGGGGCTAGCGTCAAGGGATGAGCAGTTCTTC. Its translation: CASSQQAGLASRDEQFF.

The genes are TRBV19 and TRBJ1-5, with 10 bases that match TRBD1. With 9 bases clipped from V and 1 base from J, the junction kept 12 bases outside the gene matches. The germline V gene has CDR1 LNHDA and CDR2 SQIVND (reference sequence). The CDR3 spans 17 residues. For the CDR3, the DNA is TGTGCCAGCCACGGGACAGGGGACACTTTGAGCAATCAGCCCCAGCATTTT. Protein sequence: CASHGTGDTLSNQPQHF.

The table lists this clone with a few counts. The chain combines TRBV4-2 with TRBJ1-2; possibly TRBD1 for D (5 bases). Trimming removed 2 bases from V and 3 bases from J, with 13 bases in between. CDR1 and CDR2 from the germline V gene are LGHNA and YNFKEQ. The CDR3 has 15 amino acids. The CDR3 spells CASSQFGHRDYGYTF. The CDR3 DNA reads TGTGCCAGCAGCCAATTCGGACACCGGGACTATGGCTACACCTTC.